This section outlines one T cell receptor beta chain sequence together with its context. Its cognate antigen is unknown. The sample is drawn from a study of T cell responses to AZD1222 COVID-19 vaccine. Study-wide points: Samples come after the peak T cell response, not at day 14.

CDR1 is KGHSH, CDR2 LQKENI, per germline. The CDR3 length is 14 residues. V dropped 4 bases and J dropped 4 bases, with 11 bases sitting between them. Here immunoSEQ multiplex PCR was the method, and the copy in TCRdb shows in-frame clones only, minus some. The repertoire holds around 84,000 clones, roughly 86% seen once, with 8.7% in the top ten. The receptor's source is an adult in good health. This chain links TRBV18 with TRBJ2-1, with TRBD2 as a possible D gene (6 bases). The input for sequencing was peripheral blood, taken on day 0 of AZD1222 vaccination. The CDR3 nucleotides read TGTGCCAGCTCACAGAACGGGGGATACAATGAGCAGTTCTTC. Encoded protein: CASSQNGGYNEQFF.